This T cell receptor beta chain emerged from a study of response to subunit inactivated influenza vaccine. Study observations and caveats: There was a suggestion from the authors that each seasonal influenza vaccination recruits few new T cells.

TCRdb used MiXCR to reprocess the RT-PCR reads, holding one entry per CDR3 protein. Of around 850,000 distinct CDR3 sequences listed, around 18% were seen once; the top ten hold approximately 10%. Germline V gene sequence: CDR1 MNHNS, CDR2 SASEGT. CDR3 size: 15 residues. Unmatched junction bases numbered 3, after V lost 2 bases and J lost 1 base. This clonotype was observed a handful of times. Its target is not known. This specimen was PBMCs from blood, taken 4 to 6 days after vaccination. This chain joins TRBV6-1 and TRBJ2-3; TRBD1 matches 7 bases. This TCR was recovered from a man in his forties or fifties who received an inactivated influenza vaccine. Here the CDR3 DNA reads TGTGCCAGCAGTGAACCAGGGACAGGCACAGATACGCAGTATTTT. It codes for CASSEPGTGTDTQYF.